The clone carrying this T cell receptor beta chain was counted a few times. What it recognizes is unknown. TCRdb passed the 5' RACE reads through MiXCR, listing each CDR3 protein once. The table records about 190,000 distinct CDR3 sequences, roughly 15% of them present only once. The sample comes from a study of identical twins. Points from the study as a whole: The analysis was cross-sectional rather than longitudinal within donors.

The same specimen was also included in a second study, on T cells expressing NK-cell markers. As reported in that work: The CD3+CD56-NKG2C+ fraction of a few donors was also led by these clonotypes.

The receptor was isolated from a woman between 18 and 29 years old in good health. The material sequenced was CD8+ T cells sorted from blood.

The CDR3 bases are TGTGCCAGCAGCGCAGAGCCTAGCGGGGCCACAGATACGCAGTATTTT. Protein sequence: CASSAEPSGATDTQYF. This chain links TRBV9 with TRBJ2-3; the match to TRBD2 covers 9 bases. CDR1 and CDR2 (germline): SGDLS, YYNGEE. Trimming cost V 3 bases and J 2 bases; bases outside gene matches: 7. The CDR3 totals 16 residues. Full variable domain (remainder filled in from reference TRBV9 and TRBJ2-3): DSGVTQTPKHLITATGQRVTLRCSPRSGDLSVYWYQQSLDQGLQFLIQYYNGEERAKGNILERFSAQQFPDLHSELNLSSLELGDSALYFCASSAEPSGATDTQYFGPGTRLTVL.